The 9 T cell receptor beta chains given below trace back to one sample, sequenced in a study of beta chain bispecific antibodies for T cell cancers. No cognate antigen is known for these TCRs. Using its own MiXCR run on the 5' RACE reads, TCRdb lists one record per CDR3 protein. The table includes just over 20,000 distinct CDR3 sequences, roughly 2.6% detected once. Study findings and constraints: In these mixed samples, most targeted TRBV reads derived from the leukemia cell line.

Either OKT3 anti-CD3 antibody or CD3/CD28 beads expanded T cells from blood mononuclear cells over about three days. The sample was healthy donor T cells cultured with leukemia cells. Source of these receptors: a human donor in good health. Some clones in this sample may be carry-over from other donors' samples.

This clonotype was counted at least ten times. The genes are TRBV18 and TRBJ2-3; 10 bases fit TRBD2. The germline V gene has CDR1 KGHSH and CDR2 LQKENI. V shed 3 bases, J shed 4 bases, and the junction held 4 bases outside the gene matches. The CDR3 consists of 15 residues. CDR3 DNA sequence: TGTGCCAGCTCACCCCTAGCGGGGGAAGCAGATACGCAGTATTTT. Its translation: CASSPLAGEADTQYF.

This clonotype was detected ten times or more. DNA of the CDR3: TGTGCCAGCAGCGTAGAAGGGTTGCGGGGCTCCTACAATGAGCAGTTCTTC. Its translation is CASSVEGLRGSYNEQFF. The genes are TRBV9 and TRBJ2-1; D may be TRBD2 (6 bases). V was cut by 0 bases and J by 0 bases, with 13 bases left in between. The CDR3 sequence is 17 residues long. Germline lookup yields CDR1 SGDLS and CDR2 YYNGEE. Together with reference TRBV9 and TRBJ2-1, the CDR3 gives the full variable domain: DSGVTQTPKHLITATGQRVTLRCSPRSGDLSVYWYQQSLDQGLQFLIQYYNGEERAKGNILERFSAQQFPDLHSELNLSSLELGDSALYFCASSVEGLRGSYNEQFFGPGTRLTVL.

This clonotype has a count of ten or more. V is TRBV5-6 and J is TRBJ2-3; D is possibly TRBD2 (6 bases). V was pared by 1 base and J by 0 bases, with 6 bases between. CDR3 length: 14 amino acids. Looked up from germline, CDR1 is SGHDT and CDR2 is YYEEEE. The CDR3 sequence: CASSLRGSTDTQYF. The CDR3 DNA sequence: TGTGCCAGCAGCTTGCGGGGGAGCACAGATACGCAGTATTTT. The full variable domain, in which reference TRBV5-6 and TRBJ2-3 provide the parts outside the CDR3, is DAGVTQSPTHLIKTRGQQVTLRCSPKSGHDTVSWYQQALGQGPQFIFQYYEEEERQRGNFPDRFSGHQFPNYSSELNVNALLLGDSALYLCASSLRGSTDTQYFGPGTRLTVL.

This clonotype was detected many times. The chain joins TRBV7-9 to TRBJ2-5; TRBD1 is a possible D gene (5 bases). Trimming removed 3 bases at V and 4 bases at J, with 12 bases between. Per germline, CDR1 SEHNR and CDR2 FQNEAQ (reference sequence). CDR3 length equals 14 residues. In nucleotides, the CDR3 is TGTGCCAGCAGCTTCTCAGTAAGGGGAGAGACCCAGTACTTC. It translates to CASSFSVRGETQYF.

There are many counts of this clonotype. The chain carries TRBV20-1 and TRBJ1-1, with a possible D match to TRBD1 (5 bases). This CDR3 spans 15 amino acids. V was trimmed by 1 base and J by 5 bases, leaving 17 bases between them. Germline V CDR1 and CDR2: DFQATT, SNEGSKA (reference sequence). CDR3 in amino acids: CSARGLQGGWTEAFF. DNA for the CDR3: TGCAGTGCTAGAGGACTTCAGGGAGGATGGACTGAAGCTTTCTTT.

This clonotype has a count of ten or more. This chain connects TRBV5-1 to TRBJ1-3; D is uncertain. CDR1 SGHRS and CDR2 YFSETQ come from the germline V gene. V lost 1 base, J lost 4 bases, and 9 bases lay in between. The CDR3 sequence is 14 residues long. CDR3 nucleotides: TGCGCCAGCAGCTTGAGCGGTGGAGGAAACACCATATATTTT. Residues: CASSLSGGGNTIYF.

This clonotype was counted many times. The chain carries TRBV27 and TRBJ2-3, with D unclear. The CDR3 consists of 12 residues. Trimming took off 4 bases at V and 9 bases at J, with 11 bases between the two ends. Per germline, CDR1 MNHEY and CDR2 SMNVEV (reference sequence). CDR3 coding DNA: TGTGCCAGCAGTTCCCCCTTGGGGACGCAGTATTTT. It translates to CASSSPLGTQYF.

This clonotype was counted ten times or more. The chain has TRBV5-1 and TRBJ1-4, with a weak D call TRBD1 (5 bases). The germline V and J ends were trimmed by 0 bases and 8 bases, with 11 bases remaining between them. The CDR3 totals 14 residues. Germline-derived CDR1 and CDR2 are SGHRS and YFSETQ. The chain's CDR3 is CASSLEGRGEKLFF. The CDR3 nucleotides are TGCGCCAGCAGCTTGGAAGGGCGGGGCGAAAAACTGTTTTTT.

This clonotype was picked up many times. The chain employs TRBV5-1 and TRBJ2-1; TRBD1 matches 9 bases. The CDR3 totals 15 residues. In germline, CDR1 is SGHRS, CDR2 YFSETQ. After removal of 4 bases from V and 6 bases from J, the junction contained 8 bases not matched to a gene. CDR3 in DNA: TGCGCCAGCAGCCAACTGACAGGGGGGCCCAATGAGCAGTTCTTC. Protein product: CASSQLTGGPNEQFF.